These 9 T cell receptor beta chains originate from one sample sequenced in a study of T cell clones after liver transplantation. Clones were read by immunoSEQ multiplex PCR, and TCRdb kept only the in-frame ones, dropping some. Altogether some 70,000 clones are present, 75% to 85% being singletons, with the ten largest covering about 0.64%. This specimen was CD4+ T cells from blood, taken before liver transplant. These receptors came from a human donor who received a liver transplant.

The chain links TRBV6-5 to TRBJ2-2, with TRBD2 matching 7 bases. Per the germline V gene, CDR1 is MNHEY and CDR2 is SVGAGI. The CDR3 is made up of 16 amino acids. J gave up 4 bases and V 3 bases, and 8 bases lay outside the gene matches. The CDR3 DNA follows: TGTGCCAGCAGTTATCATAGCGGGCGGGGCACCGGGGAGCTGTTTTTT. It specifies CASSYHSGRGTGELFF.

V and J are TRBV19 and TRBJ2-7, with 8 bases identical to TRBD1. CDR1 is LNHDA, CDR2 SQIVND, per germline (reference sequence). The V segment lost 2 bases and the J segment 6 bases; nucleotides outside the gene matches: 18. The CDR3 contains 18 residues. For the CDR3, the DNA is TGTGCCAGTAGTATAAGACCCCTCGGACAGGGCGAGTCCCTCGAGCAGTACTTC. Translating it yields CASSIRPLGQGESLEQYF.

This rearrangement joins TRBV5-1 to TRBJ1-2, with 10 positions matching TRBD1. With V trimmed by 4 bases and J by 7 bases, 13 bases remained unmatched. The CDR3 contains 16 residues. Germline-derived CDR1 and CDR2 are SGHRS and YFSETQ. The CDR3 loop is CASSTGIRQGARGYTF. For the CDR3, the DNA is TGCGCCAGCAGCACGGGGATACGACAGGGGGCGCGTGGCTACACCTTC.

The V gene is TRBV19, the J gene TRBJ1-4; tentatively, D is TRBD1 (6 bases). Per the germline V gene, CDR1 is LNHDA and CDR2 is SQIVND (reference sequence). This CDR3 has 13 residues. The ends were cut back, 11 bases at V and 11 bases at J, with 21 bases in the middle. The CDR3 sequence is CAGCGTPLSKLFF. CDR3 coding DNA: TGTGCCGGGTGCGGGACACCGTTGTCGAAACTGTTTTTT.

The CDR3 reads CASSPTVRGYTF. The CDR3 DNA reads TGTGCCAGCAGTCCCACAGTCCGTGGCTACACCTTC. The J gene is TRBJ1-2, the V gene TRBV28, with D hard to call. Germline CDR1 reads MDHEN; CDR2 reads SYDVKM. Trimming cost V 5 bases and J 7 bases, with 11 bases left between them. The CDR3 consists of 12 residues.

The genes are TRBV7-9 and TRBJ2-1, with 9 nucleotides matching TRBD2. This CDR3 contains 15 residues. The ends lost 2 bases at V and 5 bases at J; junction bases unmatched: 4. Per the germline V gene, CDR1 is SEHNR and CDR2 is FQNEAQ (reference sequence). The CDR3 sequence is CASSLSSSGNNEQFF. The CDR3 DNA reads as TGTGCCAGCAGCTTAAGCTCTAGCGGGAACAATGAGCAGTTCTTC.

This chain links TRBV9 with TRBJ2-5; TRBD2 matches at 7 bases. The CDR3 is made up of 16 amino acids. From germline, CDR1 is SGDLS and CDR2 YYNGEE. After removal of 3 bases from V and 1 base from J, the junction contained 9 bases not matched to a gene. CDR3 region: CASSASLQRGQETQYF. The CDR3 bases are TGTGCCAGCAGCGCCAGCCTCCAGCGGGGCCAAGAGACCCAGTACTTC.

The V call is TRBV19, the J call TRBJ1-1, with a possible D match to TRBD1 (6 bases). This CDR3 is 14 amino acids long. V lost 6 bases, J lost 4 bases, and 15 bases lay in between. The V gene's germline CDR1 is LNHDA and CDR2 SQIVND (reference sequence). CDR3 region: CASRPLGAGTEAFF. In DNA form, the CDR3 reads TGTGCCAGTAGACCCCTGGGGGCCGGCACTGAAGCTTTCTTT.

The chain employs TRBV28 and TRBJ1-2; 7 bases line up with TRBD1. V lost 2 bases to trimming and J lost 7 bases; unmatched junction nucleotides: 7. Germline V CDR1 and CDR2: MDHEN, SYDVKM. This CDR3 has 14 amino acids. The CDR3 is CASSLLGQVPGYTF. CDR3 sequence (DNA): TGTGCCAGCAGTTTACTCGGACAGGTTCCTGGCTACACCTTC.